These 32 T cell receptor beta chains were all obtained from the same sample, sequenced in a study of T-cell reconstitution after alpha-beta-depleted transplantation in children. The library targeted TCRbeta and was prepared with unique molecular identifiers. TCRdb reprocessed the PCR reads with MiXCR, giving one entry per CDR3 protein. The sample has around 230,000 distinct CDR3 sequences, roughly 18% seen once; the top ten hold around 45%. The source was PBMCs, mostly from graft donor cells, collected 360 days after TCRalphabeta/CD19-depleted stem cell transplant. These receptors all stem from a male patient under 10 years old who had a stem cell transplant for acute lymphoblastic leukemia, so the T cells may come from the graft donor.

This chain connects TRBV14 to TRBJ2-5, with D unresolved. The length of the CDR3 is 14 residues. Trimming left V 4 bases short and J 0 bases short, with 9 bases between. Germline CDR1 and CDR2: SGHDN and FVKESK. CDR3 DNA: TGTGCCAGCAGCCGGAGAACGTACCAAGAGACCCAGTACTTC. This translates into CASSRRTYQETQYF.

V usage is TRBV5-1 and J usage is TRBJ2-1; TRBD1 agrees at 7 bases. The junction had 10 bases not matched to a gene; V was cut back by 3 bases and J by 4 bases. The CDR3 spans 16 residues. Germline CDR1 and CDR2: SGHRS and YFSETQ. For the CDR3, the DNA is TGCGCCAGCAGCTCAACCACAGGGGTAGGGTACAATGAGCAGTTCTTC. It encodes CASSSTTGVGYNEQFF.

The chain recombines TRBV4-1 with TRBJ2-2; D uncertain. CDR1 and CDR2 from the germline V gene are MGHRA and YSYEKL. The CDR3 length is 13 residues. V was trimmed by 7 bases and J by 6 bases, leaving 12 bases between them. CDR3 in amino acids: CASTRAGSGELFF. The CDR3 DNA follows: TGCGCCAGCACACGCGCCGGGTCCGGGGAGCTGTTTTTT.

This clonotype has only a few counts. This chain uses TRBV3-1 with TRBJ1-6; D unresolved. The CDR3 has 13 amino acids. CDR1 and CDR2 (germline): LGHDT, YNNKEL (reference sequence). V lost 1 base to trimming and J lost 8 bases, with 6 bases between them. Here the CDR3 reads CASSQVRDSPLHF. The CDR3 DNA reads as TGTGCCAGCAGCCAAGTACGAGATTCACCCCTCCACTTT.

This rearrangement joins TRBV5-6 to TRBJ2-2; TRBD1 agrees at 9 bases. Trimming took 5 bases from V and 9 from J; bases not matched to a gene: 11. The CDR3 has 15 amino acids. The germline CDR1 and CDR2 sequences are SGHDT and YYEEEE. In DNA, the CDR3 is TGTGCCAGCAGTAGGGACAGGGATCTTTTGAGGGAGCTGTTTTTT. This gives the protein CASSRDRDLLRELFF.

The rearrangement uses TRBV18 and TRBJ1-1, with D perhaps TRBD1 (6 bases). This CDR3 has 17 residues. V was pared by 5 bases and J by 4 bases, with 23 bases between. CDR1 KGHSH and CDR2 LQKENI come from the germline V gene. For the CDR3, the DNA is TGTGCCAGCTCATCTCTCCCGGAGGGGGGAGGGTCCACTGAAGCTTTCTTT. The encoded protein is CASSSLPEGGGSTEAFF.

This clonotype was seen a few times. The rearrangement joins TRBV18 to TRBJ2-7; TRBD2 is a possible D gene (7 bases). This CDR3 region has 14 residues. Per germline, CDR1 KGHSH and CDR2 LQKENI. The ends were cut back, 5 bases at V and 3 bases at J, with 14 bases in the middle. CDR3 protein: CASSADGGRYEQYF. In nucleotides, the CDR3 is TGTGCCAGCTCAGCGGACGGGGGGCGCTACGAGCAGTACTTC. The complete variable domain, with remaining parts taken from reference TRBV18 and TRBJ2-7, reads NAGVMQNPRHLVRRRGQEARLRCSPMKGHSHVYWYRQLPEEGLKFMVYLQKENIIDESGMPKERFSAEFPKEGPSILRIQQVVRGDSAAYFCASSADGGRYEQYFGPGTRLTVT.

This clonotype was picked up many times. The chain joins TRBV7-2 to TRBJ2-1; D is undetermined. Trimming shortened V by 5 bases and J by 0 bases, and 17 bases separated the two germline ends. This CDR3 spans 17 amino acids. CDR1 and CDR2 from the germline V gene are SGHTA and FQGNSA. The CDR3 DNA follows: TGTGCCAGCAGCCCTCTACTAAGGTCTAGCTCCTACAATGAGCAGTTCTTC. It is translated as CASSPLLRSSSYNEQFF.

This clonotype was observed a handful of times. The J gene is TRBJ2-5, the V gene TRBV29-1; D remains ambiguous. V was cut by 8 bases and J by 1 base, with 14 bases left in between. The CDR3 consists of 13 residues. Germline V gives CDR1 SQVTM, CDR2 ANQGSEA. CDR3 in amino acids: CSLKRTRQETQYF. Here the CDR3 DNA reads TGCAGCCTAAAGAGGACGCGCCAAGAGACCCAGTACTTC.

V is TRBV7-2 and J is TRBJ2-1; possible D gene TRBD2, 7 bases. CDR1 and CDR2 from the germline V gene are SGHTA and FQGNSA. This CDR3 contains 14 residues. V lost 5 bases to trimming and J lost 8 bases, with 16 bases between them. The chain's CDR3 is CASSGPGGRDEQFF. CDR3 nucleotides: TGTGCCAGCAGCGGACCGGGGGGCCGCGATGAGCAGTTCTTC.

This clonotype has a handful of counts. V usage is TRBV25-1 and J usage is TRBJ2-5; 8 bases map to TRBD2. V trimming: 1 base; J trimming: 5 bases; junction bases outside the gene matches: 6. The CDR3 loop spans 15 amino acids. Germline assignment: CDR1 MGHDK and CDR2 SYGVNS. CDR3 protein: CASSEWSGSGETQYF. The CDR3, as DNA: TGTGCCAGCAGTGAATGGAGCGGGAGTGGGGAGACCCAGTACTTC.

This clonotype was detected ten times or more. This chain joins TRBV28 and TRBJ2-2; D ambiguous. The germline V and J ends were trimmed by 2 bases and 7 bases, with 14 bases remaining between them. The CDR3 consists of 15 residues. Germline-derived CDR1 and CDR2 are MDHEN and SYDVKM. The CDR3 sequence is CASSLSVSLGGELFF. The DNA for the CDR3 is TGTGCCAGCAGTTTAAGTGTTTCCTTGGGCGGGGAGCTGTTTTTT.

J is TRBJ2-3 and V is TRBV13; possibly TRBD1 or TRBD2 for D (5 bases each). This CDR3 comprises 18 residues. Germline V CDR1 and CDR2: PRHDT, FYEKMQ (reference sequence). Trimming pared 5 bases from V and 2 bases from J, leaving 23 bases between. As DNA, the CDR3 is TGTGCCAGCAGCCTCACGACAGTGTGGAGGTTAACCACAGATACGCAGTATTTT. Protein: CASSLTTVWRLTTDTQYF.

The gene calls are TRBV7-2 and TRBJ2-3; 7 bases line up with TRBD2. This CDR3 has 13 residues. The V gene's germline CDR1 is SGHTA and CDR2 FQGNSA. V was clipped by 5 bases and J by 7 bases; unmatched bases: 6. The CDR3 coding sequence is TGTGCCAGCAGCGTTTACGGGGGGAATACGCAGTATTTT. This encodes CASSVYGGNTQYF.

The V gene is TRBV5-1, the J gene TRBJ1-1; no clear D gene. Germline V gene sequence: CDR1 SGHRS, CDR2 YFSETQ. This CDR3 region has 14 residues. The V end lost 2 bases, the J end lost 4 bases, and 12 bases lay between the germline ends. DNA of the CDR3: TGCGCCAGCAGCTTCGCGAATCGTGTCACTGAAGCTTTCTTT. It translates to CASSFANRVTEAFF.

This clonotype has just a few counts. The rearrangement links TRBV19 to TRBJ2-7; 11 bases map to TRBD1. CDR1 and CDR2 from the germline V gene are LNHDA and SQIVND (reference sequence). The CDR3 is 15 residues long. The trim removed 7 bases at V and 3 bases at J, leaving 8 bases unmatched. CDR3 amino acids: CASTSGQGAFYEQYF. In nucleotides, the CDR3 is TGTGCCAGTACCAGCGGACAGGGGGCTTTCTACGAGCAGTACTTC.

The CDR3 DNA is TGTGCCAGCAGCCGGACTAGACCCCCGTTGGTAAATGAGCAGTTCTTC. It specifies CASSRTRPPLVNEQFF. This sequence joins TRBV7-6 and TRBJ2-1; TRBD2 matches at 7 bases. The germline V gene encodes CDR1 SGHVS and CDR2 FNYEAQ. J was trimmed by 7 bases and V by 5 bases; bases with no gene match: 14. This CDR3 spans 16 amino acids.

In its sample, this clonotype was seen a few times. This sequence joins TRBV10-3 and TRBJ2-2; D gene ambiguous. Germline V lookup: CDR1 ENHRY, CDR2 SYGVKD. The V gene lost 6 bases and the J gene lost 2 bases, with 10 bases spanning the gap. This CDR3 spans 14 amino acids. CDR3 coding DNA: TGTGCCATCAGCCGTTCGGAAAACACCGGGGAGCTGTTTTTT. Protein: CAISRSENTGELFF.

In this sample, this clonotype turned up a few times. The chain carries TRBV2 and TRBJ2-7; D not certain. With 1 base removed from V and 2 bases from J, the gap between germline ends came to 12 bases. CDR3 length equals 15 residues. Germline CDR1 SNHLY, CDR2 FYNNEI. The CDR3 here is CASSEGHSETYEQYF. The CDR3 DNA sequence: TGTGCCAGCAGTGAAGGACATTCCGAAACCTACGAGCAGTACTTC.

The chain recombines TRBV6-1 with TRBJ2-7; TRBD1 aligns across 7 bases. The germline CDR1 and CDR2 sequences are MNHNS and SASEGT. V gave up 6 bases and J gave up 6 bases; unmatched junction bases: 14. The CDR3 runs 15 residues. This chain's CDR3 is CASSRHVGGEPEQYF. CDR3 in DNA: TGTGCCAGCAGCCGGCACGTAGGGGGCGAACCCGAGCAGTACTTC.

This clonotype came up a few times. The chain joins TRBV10-2 to TRBJ2-5; 11 bases fit TRBD2. From germline, CDR1 is WSHSY and CDR2 SAAADI. The CDR3 contains 15 residues. V lost 7 bases, J lost 5 bases, and 9 bases stayed unmatched. The CDR3 here is CASILAGGPLETQYF. In DNA form, the CDR3 reads TGCGCCAGCATTTTAGCGGGAGGGCCCCTGGAGACCCAGTACTTC.

The chain combines TRBV4-1 with TRBJ2-2; D is tentatively TRBD1 or TRBD2 (5 bases each). Trimming took off 0 bases at V and 2 bases at J, with 28 bases between the two ends. The CDR3 is 22 residues long. Germline CDR1 reads MGHRA; CDR2 reads YSYEKL. CDR3 DNA: TGCGCCAGCAGCCAAGATTGGCTTCGGTCCCTTCCCGGGGCACCCAACACCGGGGAGCTGTTTTTT. This translates into CASSQDWLRSLPGAPNTGELFF.

This clonotype was counted many times. V and J are TRBV4-3 and TRBJ2-7; D is unclear. This CDR3 has 15 amino acids. Trimming cost V 1 base and J 7 bases, with 17 bases left between them. Germline V gene sequence: CDR1 LGHNA, CDR2 YSLEER. CDR3 in amino acids: CASSQARFSAAEQYF. Written as DNA, the CDR3 is TGCGCCAGCAGCCAAGCCCGCTTTTCGGCAGCTGAGCAGTACTTC.

This clonotype was seen at least ten times. The chain recombines TRBV28 with TRBJ2-7; TRBD1 or TRBD2 may be the D gene (6 bases each). The CDR3 totals 13 residues. The V gene lost 5 bases and the J gene lost 7 bases, with 15 bases spanning the gap. Germline V gene data show CDR1 as MDHEN and CDR2 as SYDVKM. CDR3 sequence (DNA): TGTGCCAGCAGTCCACAGGGACTTAGGGAGCAGTACTTC. It translates to CASSPQGLREQYF.

The chain uses TRBV28 and TRBJ2-1; 8 nucleotides line up with TRBD2. Trimming took 2 bases from V and 5 from J; bases not matched to a gene: 5. The CDR3 sequence is 15 residues long. Germline V gene lookup returns CDR1 MDHEN and CDR2 SYDVKM. This CDR3 is CASSLMSGGHNEQFF. The DNA for the CDR3 is TGTGCCAGCAGTTTAATGTCGGGAGGGCACAATGAGCAGTTCTTC.

For the CDR3, the DNA is TGTGCCAGCAGTGACCTGGCGGGGTCCCTGGACGAGCAGTACTTC. It specifies CASSDLAGSLDEQYF. V is TRBV2 and J is TRBJ2-7, with D possibly TRBD2 on 6 matching bases. Trimming stripped 3 bases from V and 5 bases from J, with 17 bases between. Germline V lookup: CDR1 SNHLY, CDR2 FYNNEI. This CDR3 is built from 15 residues.

This clonotype was counted a few times. V and J are TRBV20-1 and TRBJ2-1; 9 bases align to TRBD2. The CDR3 totals 14 residues. The trim removed 0 bases at V and 4 bases at J, leaving 1 base unmatched. Germline CDR1 DFQATT, CDR2 SNEGSKA (reference sequence). CDR3 sequence: CSAREGLAYNEQFF. The CDR3 DNA reads TGCAGTGCTAGAGAAGGACTAGCGTACAATGAGCAGTTCTTC.

This clonotype was detected many times. The V and J genes are TRBV5-1 and TRBJ1-1; a possible D gene is TRBD1 (5 bases). V lost 5 bases and J lost 8, with 25 bases in between. Germline-derived CDR1 and CDR2 are SGHRS and YFSETQ. The CDR3 is made up of 16 amino acids. The CDR3 DNA follows: TGCGCCAGCAGTTATACGTTCACTCCGGGGGAATGGGAAGCTTTCTTT. Translation gives CASSYTFTPGEWEAFF.

J is TRBJ2-2 and V is TRBV12-3 or TRBV12-4; TRBD1 is a possible D gene (5 bases). The V end lost 5 bases, the J end lost 4 bases, and 11 bases lay between the germline ends. This CDR3 is 14 amino acids long. CDR3 sequence reads: CASSTRQFTGELFF. The CDR3 DNA sequence: TGTGCCAGCAGTACCAGACAGTTCACCGGGGAGCTGTTTTTT.

This clonotype was seen a handful of times. This sequence joins TRBV27 and TRBJ1-1; D gene uncertain. The CDR3 has 14 amino acids. V was shortened by 2 bases and J by 5 bases, with 12 bases between the two germline ends. CDR1 is MNHEY, CDR2 SMNVEV, per germline (reference sequence). CDR3 amino acids: CASSLTRRETEAFF. CDR3 DNA: TGTGCCAGCAGTTTAACACGGAGGGAGACTGAAGCTTTCTTT.

This clonotype was detected many times. This rearrangement joins TRBV9 to TRBJ2-1; 12 nucleotides line up with TRBD2. Germline trimming cut 3 bases from V and 9 bases from J; bases unmatched to any gene: 7. In germline, CDR1 is SGDLS, CDR2 YYNGEE. This CDR3 region has 15 residues. The CDR3 DNA follows: TGTGCCAGCAGCGCCTCGACTAGCGGGGGAGGTGAGCAGTTCTTC. This codes for CASSASTSGGGEQFF. Filled out from reference TRBV9 and TRBJ2-1, the complete variable domain reads DSGVTQTPKHLITATGQRVTLRCSPRSGDLSVYWYQQSLDQGLQFLIQYYNGEERAKGNILERFSAQQFPDLHSELNLSSLELGDSALYFCASSASTSGGGEQFFGPGTRLTVL.

As DNA, the CDR3 is TGCGCCAGCAGCTTGGGGACAGGGAACGGGGAGCTGTTTTTT. It is translated as CASSLGTGNGELFF. This chain uses TRBV5-1 with TRBJ2-2, with 8 bases that match TRBD1. J lost 7 bases, V lost 0 bases, and 2 bases had no gene match. CDR3 size: 14 residues. The germline gives CDR1 SGHRS, CDR2 YFSETQ.